The clone carrying this T cell receptor (beta chain) showed up many times. Its antigen is currently unknown. The data stem from a study of T cells in Graves' hyperthyroidism and ophthalmopathy. Overall study findings and caveats: Ophthalmopathy was distinguished from stable hyperthyroidism by 13 V-J signatures. Model predictions of ophthalmopathy came a median approximately 6 months before onset.

The diagnoses drew upon clinical symptoms, serum thyroxine and TRAb, thyroid ultrasound and orbital computed tomography. It was RNA transcripts that yielded the amplified TCR beta CDR3 regions. RT-PCR in the first round (using the HTBI primer set) targeted the TCR CDR3. In TCRdb, the multiplex PCR reads were re-called with MiXCR into one record per CDR3 protein. The data show about 340,000 distinct CDR3 sequences, 15% to 20% seen once. Source material: blood. The sequence came from a woman in her 50s with Graves' hyperthyroidism.

As DNA, the CDR3 is TGCGCCAGCAGCTTTTCAGGGGTTATGGGGAACACTGAAGCTTTCTTT. Translation: CASSFSGVMGNTEAFF. The rearrangement links TRBV5-1 to TRBJ1-1; weak D call: TRBD1 (6 bases). This CDR3 comprises 16 residues. From germline, CDR1 is SGHRS and CDR2 YFSETQ. Trimming removed 2 bases from V and 1 base from J, with 15 bases in between.